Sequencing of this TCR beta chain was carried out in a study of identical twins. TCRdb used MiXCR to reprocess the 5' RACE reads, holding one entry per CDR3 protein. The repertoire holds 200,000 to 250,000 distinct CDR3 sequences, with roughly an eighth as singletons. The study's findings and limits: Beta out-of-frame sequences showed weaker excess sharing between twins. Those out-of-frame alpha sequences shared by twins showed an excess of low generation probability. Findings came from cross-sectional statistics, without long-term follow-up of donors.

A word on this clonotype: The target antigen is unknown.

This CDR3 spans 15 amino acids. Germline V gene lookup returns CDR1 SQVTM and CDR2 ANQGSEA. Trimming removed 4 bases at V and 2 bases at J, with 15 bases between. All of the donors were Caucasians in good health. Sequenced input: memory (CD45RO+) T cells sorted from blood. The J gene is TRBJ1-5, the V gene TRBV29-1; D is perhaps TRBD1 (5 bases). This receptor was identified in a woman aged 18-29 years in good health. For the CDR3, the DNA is TGCAGCGTTGGAGTTGGGGGGAGCGGCAATCAGCCCCAGCATTTT. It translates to CSVGVGGSGNQPQHF.